This TCR beta chain was profiled in a study of regulatory and conventional T cells in RAG deficiency. This CDR3 region has 15 residues. From germline, CDR1 is PRHDT and CDR2 FYEKMQ (reference sequence). J lost 4 bases, V lost 5 bases, and 6 bases had no gene match. Findings of the study overall: Shannon entropy was markedly lower and Simpson indices higher in RAG-deficient patients than control T-cell subsets.

Conventional CD4+ T cells were sorted from blood as CD25-low CD127-high cells. Sequencing used immunoSEQ multiplex PCR; TCRdb keeps in-frame clones, though not all of them. The sample has under 45,000 clones, 76% seen once. A word on this clone: As yet, its antigen is unknown.

These data also featured in a second study, about regulatory T cells. That source notes: Primers: 52 TRBV forward and 13 TRBJ reverse. In patients, unique TRB V-J pairs were restricted and V/J usage skewed, especially in Tregs.

Sequenced sample: CD4+ effector T cells sorted from blood. The source is a human donor in good health. J is TRBJ2-5 and V is TRBV13; 11 nucleotides match TRBD2. CDR3 nucleotide sequence: TGTGCCAGCAGCATCACTAGCGGGGGAGCAGAGACCCAGTACTTC. Protein product: CASSITSGGAETQYF. Combining the CDR3 with reference TRBV13 and TRBJ2-5 gives the whole variable domain AAGVIQSPRHLIKEKRETATLKCYPIPRHDTVYWYQQGPGQDPQFLISFYEKMQSDKGSIPDRFSAQQFSDYHSELNMSSLELGDSALYFCASSITSGGAETQYFGPGTRLLVL.